The T cell receptor (beta chain) described here comes from a study of monozygotic twins with inflammatory bowel disease. The CDR3 is 13 amino acids. Germline-derived CDR1 and CDR2 are LNHNV and YYDKDF (reference sequence). Each sample's cDNA came from eight separate reactions. UMIs with a 6-nucleotide sample barcode were added by template switching. After re-calling the 5' RACE reads, TCRdb lists one entry per CDR3 protein, DNA absent. In all, the sample yields over 100,000 distinct CDR3 sequences. The TCR sequence derives from a human donor with ulcerative colitis or Crohn's disease, or a healthy co-twin of an affected twin (not recorded which). The material sequenced was blood. The chain recombines TRBV15 with TRBJ1-5. The CDR3 spells CATSRGGRQPQHF.